These T cell receptor beta chains were read from a single sample in a study of blood T cell repertoires in COVID-19. The method was immunoSEQ multiplex PCR; TCRdb's version includes in-frame clones alone and lacks a portion of them. The data show more than 120,000 clones, 87% seen once. What was sequenced was peripheral blood. These receptors originate from a man aged 50-59 years who had recovered from COVID-19. CDR3s include the opening cysteine and the closing phenylalanine or tryptophan. A D gene is named only where the DNA matches it firmly. Size values are once, few and many counts, or a class for expanded clones, and some rows have none.

CDR3nt: TGTGCCAGCAGTCATAGCGGAGAGACCCAGTACTTC
CDR3aa: CASSHSGETQYF
abundance: once
v_gene: TRBV12-3/TRBV12-4
j_gene: TRBJ2-5
d_gene: NA

CDR3nt: TGTGCCAGCAGCTTTCAGGGACAGGGAGATTCACCCCTCCACTTT
CDR3aa: CASSFQGQGDSPLHF
abundance: NA
v_gene: TRBV11-3
j_gene: TRBJ1-6
d_gene: TRBD1

CDR3nt: TGCGCCAGCAGCCCACGACAGGGAAACAGCTATGGCTACACCTTC
CDR3aa: CASSPRQGNSYGYTF
abundance: NA
v_gene: TRBV5-1
j_gene: TRBJ1-2
d_gene: TRBD1

CDR3nt: TGTGCCAGCAGTGAAACCCAGGGGGAAAAACTGTTTTTT
CDR3aa: CASSETQGEKLFF
abundance: NA
v_gene: TRBV6-1
j_gene: TRBJ1-4
d_gene: NA

CDR3nt: TGCGCCAGCAGCCAAGATGGGCAGAACTATGGCTACACCTTC
CDR3aa: CASSQDGQNYGYTF
abundance: NA
v_gene: TRBV4-1
j_gene: TRBJ1-2
d_gene: NA

CDR3nt: TGTGCCAGCAGCTATAGCCGTAGCGGGGCGGTCGGGGAGCTGTTTTTT
CDR3aa: CASSYSRSGAVGELFF
abundance: NA
v_gene: TRBV7-9
j_gene: TRBJ2-2
d_gene: TRBD2

CDR3nt: TGTGCCAGCAGTTTAGCCCTAACTAGCGGGGTGGAGCAGTACTTC
CDR3aa: CASSLALTSGVEQYF
abundance: NA
v_gene: TRBV7-2
j_gene: TRBJ2-7
d_gene: TRBD2

CDR3nt: TGTGCCAGCAGCTTAACTGGACAGGGGCCCGGGGAGCTGTTTTTT
CDR3aa: CASSLTGQGPGELFF
abundance: few
v_gene: TRBV7-3
j_gene: TRBJ2-2
d_gene: TRBD1

CDR3nt: TGTGCCACCAGCAGATCAAGGGAGGGGGGCACAGATACGCAGTATTTT
CDR3aa: CATSRSREGGTDTQYF
abundance: NA
v_gene: TRBV15
j_gene: TRBJ2-3
d_gene: NA

CDR3nt: TGTGCCAGCAGCTTCAACCGGGGCACCGGGGAGCTGTTTTTT
CDR3aa: CASSFNRGTGELFF
abundance: many
v_gene: TRBV7-2
j_gene: TRBJ2-2
d_gene: NA

CDR3nt: TGTGCCAGCAGCTTAGCCGGTCTGATGAACACTGAAGCTTTCTTT
CDR3aa: CASSLAGLMNTEAFF
abundance: NA
v_gene: TRBV11-3
j_gene: TRBJ1-1
d_gene: NA

CDR3nt: TGTGCCAGCAGCCGGACCCCAGGGGGGAACACTGAAGCTTTCTTT
CDR3aa: CASSRTPGGNTEAFF
abundance: few
v_gene: TRBV6-5
j_gene: TRBJ1-1
d_gene: TRBD1

CDR3nt: TGCGCCAGCAGTGCAGGGGCAGATACGCAGTATTTT
CDR3aa: CASSAGADTQYF
abundance: NA
v_gene: TRBV10-1
j_gene: TRBJ2-3
d_gene: NA

CDR3nt: TGTGCCAGCAGTTTAACCGGGACAGGGATCAATGAGCAGTTCTTC
CDR3aa: CASSLTGTGINEQFF
abundance: NA
v_gene: TRBV27
j_gene: TRBJ2-1
d_gene: TRBD1

CDR3nt: TGTGCCAGCAGCTTTGCAGGGTTGGACAATGAGCAGTTCTTC
CDR3aa: CASSFAGLDNEQFF
abundance: NA
v_gene: TRBV5-4
j_gene: TRBJ2-1
d_gene: NA

CDR3nt: TGTGCCAGCAGCTCTTCTAGCGGGGGGGTTGGAGATACGCAGTATTTT
CDR3aa: CASSSSSGGVGDTQYF
abundance: NA
v_gene: TRBV7-3
j_gene: TRBJ2-3
d_gene: TRBD2

CDR3nt: TGTGCCAGCAGCTTGACGGGACAGGGGGCGAGAGGCTACACCTTC
CDR3aa: CASSLTGQGARGYTF
abundance: NA
v_gene: TRBV5-4
j_gene: TRBJ1-2
d_gene: TRBD1

CDR3nt: TGTGCCAGCAGTTTATACGGGCAGGGGGGCTCTGGGGCCAACGTCCTGACTTTC
CDR3aa: CASSLYGQGGSGANVLTF
abundance: NA
v_gene: TRBV27
j_gene: TRBJ2-6
d_gene: NA

CDR3nt: TGTGCCAGCAGTTCTACAGGGAAAGCGCCTGGAAACACCATATATTTT
CDR3aa: CASSSTGKAPGNTIYF
abundance: few
v_gene: TRBV6-6
j_gene: TRBJ1-3
d_gene: NA

CDR3nt: TGTGCCAGTAGTATTGTGGGACAGGGTATCTCTGGGGCCAACGTCCTGACTTTC
CDR3aa: CASSIVGQGISGANVLTF
abundance: NA
v_gene: TRBV19
j_gene: TRBJ2-6
d_gene: TRBD1